This TCR beta chain was recorded in a study of control samples from healthy donors and cancer patients. J gave up 0 bases and V 4 bases, and 7 bases lay outside the gene matches. This CDR3 is built from 16 residues. The V gene's germline CDR1 is SGHVS and CDR2 FQNEAQ. Assay: immunoSEQ multiplex PCR; the TCRdb copy retains only in-frame clones and omits some. The data contain approximately 140,000 clones, 93% of them singletons. The receptor's source is a man between 18 and 29 years old in good health. This chain connects TRBV7-8 to TRBJ2-3; 7 bases line up with TRBD2. Sequenced: blood. The CDR3 bases are TGTGCCAGCAGCTCCCTGCGCGGGAGAAGCACAGATACGCAGTATTTT. Translating gives CASSSLRGRSTDTQYF.